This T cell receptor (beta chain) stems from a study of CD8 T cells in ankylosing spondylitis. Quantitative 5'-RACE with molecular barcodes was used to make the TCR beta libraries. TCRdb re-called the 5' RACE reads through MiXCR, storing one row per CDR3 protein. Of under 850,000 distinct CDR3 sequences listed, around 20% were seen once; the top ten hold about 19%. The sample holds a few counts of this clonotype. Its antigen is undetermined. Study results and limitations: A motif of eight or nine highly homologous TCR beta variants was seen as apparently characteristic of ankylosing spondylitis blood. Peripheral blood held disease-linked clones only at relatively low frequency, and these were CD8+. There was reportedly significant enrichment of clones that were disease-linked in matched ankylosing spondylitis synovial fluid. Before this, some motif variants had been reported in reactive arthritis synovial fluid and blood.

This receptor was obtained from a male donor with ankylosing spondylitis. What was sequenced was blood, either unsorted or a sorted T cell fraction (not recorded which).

CDR3 DNA sequence: TGTGCCAGCAGCTTAGGGACAACTAATCAGCCCCAGCATTTT. This translates into CASSLGTTNQPQHF. The chain links TRBV13 to TRBJ1-5; D uncertain. Germline-derived CDR1 and CDR2 are PRHDT and FYEKMQ (reference sequence). This CDR3 region has 14 residues. With 0 bases removed from V and 4 bases from J, the gap between germline ends came to 7 bases. The variable domain in full, with the rest retrieved from reference TRBV13 and TRBJ1-5, is AAGVIQSPRHLIKEKRETATLKCYPIPRHDTVYWYQQGPGQDPQFLISFYEKMQSDKGSIPDRFSAQQFSDYHSELNMSSLELGDSALYFCASSLGTTNQPQHFGDGTRLSIL.